This T cell receptor (beta chain) is drawn from a study of CD8 T cells in Susac syndrome. Study details: Among the Susac syndrome patients sequenced, 5 or 6 had active disease and about 8 were in remission.

Study-level findings and limits: Susac CD8+ cells expanded clonally the most in TEMRA cells and in active patients.

Comments on this clonotype: What it recognizes is unknown.

RNA amounts of about 0.5 to 1 ug underwent reverse transcription with random hexamers. Across 54 Vbeta and 13 Jbeta, immunoSEQ multiplex PCR amplified TCR beta CDR3. TCRdb used MiXCR to reprocess the immunoSEQ multiplex PCR reads, holding one entry per CDR3 protein. The data contain roughly 150,000 distinct CDR3 sequences, around 95% of them singletons. Trimming took 4 bases from V and 7 from J; bases not matched to a gene: 9. The CDR3 loop spans 15 amino acids. CDR1 and CDR2 (germline): SGHDT, YYEEEE. The chain is built from TRBV5-6 and TRBJ2-7; TRBD2 aligns across 12 bases. The clonotype originates from a human donor with Susac syndrome. Sequences were obtained from CD8+ T cells from PBMCs. The CDR3 region is CASSPGLAGLWEQYF. Here the CDR3 DNA reads TGTGCCAGCAGCCCTGGACTAGCGGGATTGTGGGAGCAGTACTTC.